This T cell receptor (beta chain) was found in a study of identical twins. Overall study findings and caveats: Carriage of fewer insertions was seen in abundant cord blood beta clonotypes, whereas memory repertoires showed none.

V was pared by 4 bases and J by 6 bases, with 16 bases between. Germline-derived CDR1 and CDR2 are LGHNA and YNFKEQ. The CDR3 runs 15 residues. A word on this clonotype: Its specificity is not known.

Unique molecular identifiers were in the cDNA, with template-switch universal primer binding. TCRdb ran MiXCR on the 5' RACE reads and lists one entry per CDR3 protein. The sample shows about 690,000 distinct CDR3 sequences, around 20% of them seen only once. The same specimen was also included in a second study, on T cells expressing NK-cell markers.

This clonotype originated in a woman between 18 and 29 years old in good health. The rearrangement joins TRBV4-2 to TRBJ2-1; a weak D match, TRBD2 (5 bases). The source material was PBMCs. CDR3 coding DNA: TGTGCCAGCAGCCTCCTATCCCTAGCCCTCAATGAGCAGTTCTTC. Translating gives CASSLLSLALNEQFF.